This T cell receptor beta chain comes out of a study of blood T cell repertoires in COVID-19. At the level of the study: The study drew acute and convalescent COVID-19 samples from the United States, Italy and Spain.

CDR1 and CDR2 (germline): LNHDA, SQIVND (reference sequence). The CDR3 consists of 14 residues. J gave up 8 bases and V 5 bases, and 6 bases lay outside the gene matches. Per the original methods: By means of reference gene primer amplification, nucleated cell counts were estimated. Sequenced by immunoSEQ multiplex PCR; TCRdb stores in-frame clones only, minus some. The V and J calls and clone size are taken from that table; D and trimming were inferred from the DNA. Of approximately 150,000 clones in the sample, 79% are singletons; the top ten hold 7.5% to 8.5%. It was during active infection that Seattle patients were enrolled and then longitudinally followed.

The chain combines TRBV19 with TRBJ1-6; 7 nucleotides match TRBD1. The clonotype was recovered from a woman aged 55-70 years with COVID-19, enrolled during active disease. Sequences were obtained from peripheral blood. The CDR3 protein is CASSQQGRDSPLHF. CDR3 sequence (DNA): TGTGCCAGTAGTCAACAGGGGCGAGATTCACCCCTCCACTTT.